This T cell receptor beta chain was documented in a study of Ad26.COV2.S vaccination and SARS-CoV-2 variants. At the level of the study: Once or twice, 56 days apart, Ad26.COV2.S was delivered intramuscularly.

Study observations and caveats: Substantial response breadth was reportedly seen for spike-specific CD8+ and CD4+ T cells after vaccination.

TCRdb's copy holds only in-frame clones and misses some; the assay was immunoSEQ multiplex PCR. Among fewer than 500,000 clones listed, 89% were seen once. On this clone: Its target is unknown.

Indicated treatment: 15 to 20 received Ad26.COV2.S at low or high dose, single or two shots; 5 received placebo; per-sample allocation not given. Sampling was performed 63 days after the first vaccine or placebo injection. An adult of 18-55 years in Boston served as donor. Built on an Ad26 vector, the vaccine expressed Wuhan-strain SARS-CoV-2 spike. The clonotype was recovered from a person aged 18 to 59 who received the Ad26.COV2.S COVID-19 vaccine or a placebo. Sequencing was performed on peripheral blood, taken in a trial of Ad26.COV2.S vaccine versus placebo.

CDR3 sequence: CASTSYAIYGYTF. Written as DNA, the CDR3 is TGTGCCAGCACCTCGTACGCTATCTATGGCTACACCTTC. The chain has TRBV28 and TRBJ1-2; D not resolved. V gave up 7 bases and J gave up 4 bases, with 13 bases separating them. Per the germline V gene, CDR1 is MDHEN and CDR2 is SYDVKM. The CDR3 has 13 residues.